This T cell receptor beta chain is from a study of T-cell memory formation after mild COVID-19. Study summary: Clusters were largely donor specific.

From 5'RACE with constant-segment primers came TCR alpha and TCR beta cDNA libraries that carried sample barcodes and UMIs. TCRdb reprocessed the 5' RACE reads with MiXCR, giving one entry per CDR3 protein. The sample holds a few hundred thousand distinct CDR3 sequences, around 27% seen once. The CDR3 contains 14 residues. Per germline, CDR1 SGHKS and CDR2 YYEKEE (reference sequence). Trimming shortened V by 4 bases and J by 0 bases, and 11 bases separated the two germline ends. Whole-study results and caveats: Among CD4+ contracting clones, most were CM and EM, and CD8+ ones EMRA.

A few counts support this clonotype. The antigen is unknown. Source material: PBMCs or a T cell subset sorted from them (not recorded which). The sequence was collected from an adult woman who had mild COVID-19 (a few samples of this study predate the infection). Cell type and time point are not known. V and J are TRBV5-5 and TRBJ2-7; D possibly uses TRBD1 or TRBD2 (5 bases each). The CDR3 nucleotides are TGTGCCAGCAGCCCCCACGGGGCCTCCTACGAGCAGTACTTC. Amino acids: CASSPHGASYEQYF.